This TCR beta chain was found in a study of T cells expressing NK-cell markers. Overall study context: Serological testing identified seven of the eight sequenced donors as HCMV-seropositive and one as seronegative.

General study results and limits: Several of the donors carried dominant NKG2C+ clonotypes that took up about 1.0-8% of their CD8+ T cells.

The CDR3 length is 13 residues. Per germline, CDR1 SGHKS and CDR2 YYEKEE (reference sequence). TCRdb re-analyzed the 5' RACE reads; it lists each CDR3 protein once, without DNA. In total, the table holds hundreds of thousands of distinct CDR3 sequences. As for this clonotype: Its antigen is undetermined.

The V call is TRBV5-5, the J call TRBJ1-2; TCRdb's assignment of TRBD1 cannot be checked, as there is no DNA. The TCR comes from a young man in good health. Sample: blood T cells: a sorted CD56 or NKG2C T cell subset, CD4+ or CD8+ T cells, or bulk PBMC T cells (not recorded which). CDR3 loop: CASSSTGLDGYTF.